This T cell receptor beta chain comes out of a study of identical twins. Template switching added a universal primer site, and cDNA bore unique molecular identifiers. MiXCR was run by TCRdb on the 5' RACE reads, yielding one entry per CDR3 protein. The sample includes 1.5 million to 2 million distinct CDR3 sequences, 32% of them seen just once. Germline V gives CDR1 SNHLY, CDR2 FYNNEI. Unmatched junction bases numbered 7, after V lost 4 bases and J lost 6 bases. This CDR3 has 14 residues. The sequence was collected from a newborn girl in good health. Sequencing was carried out using cord blood. This chain uses TRBV2 with TRBJ1-1, with 8 bases fitting TRBD1. CDR3 in DNA: TGTGCCAGCAGTGTCCGGACAGGGTCCCCTGAAGCTTTCTTT. This codes for CASSVRTGSPEAFF.